These 27 T cell receptor beta chains came from one sample sequenced in a study of T-cell reconstitution after alpha-beta-depleted transplantation in children. The TCRbeta library was prepared with unique molecular identifiers. TCRdb analysed the PCR reads with MiXCR anew, one entry per CDR3 protein. The data show 600,000 to 700,000 distinct CDR3 sequences, with around a sixth seen just once and 1.1% held by the top ten. The sample here was PBMCs from the stem cell graft donor, taken from the stem cell graft. The source of these receptors is a human donor who donated a stem cell graft to a child with acute myeloid leukemia.

The table lists this clonotype with a few counts. J is TRBJ2-2 and V is TRBV7-3, with D perhaps matching TRBD2 (6 bases). The germline gives CDR1 SGHTA, CDR2 FQGTGA. Trimming took off 4 bases at V and 6 bases at J, with 18 bases between the two ends. This CDR3 is built from 16 residues. DNA of the CDR3: TGTGCCAGCAGCTCTAGAGTAGGGGAGGAGGCCGGGGAGCTGTTTTTT. Amino acid sequence: CASSSRVGEEAGELFF.

The table lists this clonotype with a few counts. V gene TRBV20-1 combines with J gene TRBJ2-1; 11 nucleotides match TRBD2. The V and J ends lost 6 bases and 4 bases, in that order; junction bases with no gene match: 14. Germline CDR1 and CDR2: DFQATT and SNEGSKA (reference sequence). CDR3 length: 17 residues. The CDR3 DNA is TGCAGTGCCCCGATCTTAGCGGGGGGGCCTCCGTACAATGAGCAGTTCTTC. Translating it yields CSAPILAGGPPYNEQFF.

This clonotype was seen ten or more times. The J gene is TRBJ1-1, the V gene TRBV12-3 or TRBV12-4; 9 bases are shared with TRBD1. Trimming removed 11 bases from V and 4 bases from J; junction bases left unmatched: 17. This CDR3 is built from 16 residues. The CDR3: CAAKLGTGHKGTEAFF. The CDR3 DNA is TGTGCCGCCAAGTTAGGGACAGGGCATAAGGGCACTGAAGCTTTCTTT.

This clonotype occurred a few times. The gene calls are TRBV20-1 and TRBJ1-2, with D maybe TRBD1 (6 bases). The V and J ends lost 0 bases and 8 bases respectively, with 16 bases between them. The germline V gene encodes CDR1 DFQATT and CDR2 SNEGSKA (reference sequence). The CDR3 consists of 14 residues. CDR3 region: CSARDGGGLYGYTF. The CDR3 DNA follows: TGCAGTGCTAGAGATGGGGGCGGACTGTACGGCTACACCTTC.

This clonotype was seen many times. V usage is TRBV28 and J usage is TRBJ2-7; TRBD1 matches 8 bases. The germline gives CDR1 MDHEN, CDR2 SYDVKM. The CDR3 loop spans 15 amino acids. With 4 bases clipped from V and 0 bases from J, the junction kept 5 bases outside the gene matches. CDR3 sequence reads: CASSSSGTGSYEQYV. CDR3 DNA sequence: TGTGCCAGCAGTTCCTCCGGGACAGGCTCCTACGAGCAGTACGTC.

This clonotype was observed at least ten times. The V gene is TRBV24-1, the J gene TRBJ2-1, with D possibly matching TRBD2 (6 bases). CDR1 and CDR2 from the germline V gene are KGHDR and SFDVKD. V lost 4 bases to trimming and J lost 1 base, with 7 bases between them. The CDR3 length is 14 residues. The CDR3 nucleotides are TGTGCCACCAGTGAGCGGGGATCCTACAATGAGCAGTTCTTC. It translates to CATSERGSYNEQFF.

This clonotype was recorded many times. V and J are TRBV12-3 or TRBV12-4 and TRBJ2-1, with D unresolved. V dropped 5 bases and J dropped 9 bases, with 17 bases sitting between them. The CDR3 runs to 14 residues. As DNA, the CDR3 is TGTGCCAGCAGTCCCCCCGTGCCGCGGCTTGAGCAGTTCTTC. It is translated as CASSPPVPRLEQFF.

The chain couples TRBV6-4 to TRBJ2-1, with 10 bases fitting TRBD2. The CDR3 contains 16 residues. CDR1 is MRHNA and CDR2 is SNTAGT in the germline V gene. J gave up 9 bases and V 3 bases, and 11 bases lay outside the gene matches. The CDR3 nucleotides read TGTGCCAGCAGTGAATCCAGCGGGGGGGCTTTTGGTGAGCAGTTCTTC. Protein product: CASSESSGGAFGEQFF.

This clonotype came up a few times. V gene TRBV7-7 combines with J gene TRBJ2-1, with D unresolved. The CDR3 consists of 15 residues. From germline, CDR1 is SSHAT and CDR2 FNYEAQ (reference sequence). The V gene lost 2 bases and the J gene lost 4 bases, with 12 bases spanning the gap. CDR3 in DNA: TGTGCCAGCAGCTTACGGAATGACCCATACAATGAGCAGTTCTTC. Its protein is CASSLRNDPYNEQFF.

The gene calls are TRBV6-5 and TRBJ1-2; D may be TRBD1 (6 bases). The CDR3 covers 12 residues. V was pared by 4 bases and J by 8 bases, with 11 bases between. Germline CDR1 MNHEY, CDR2 SVGAGI. The CDR3 is CASSFQGQGYTF. CDR3 DNA: TGTGCCAGCAGTTTTCAGGGGCAAGGCTACACCTTC.

This clonotype was counted only a few times. This chain connects TRBV5-5 to TRBJ1-5; D possibly corresponds to TRBD1 (5 bases). The CDR3 sequence is 14 residues long. V gave up 0 bases and J gave up 7 bases, with 11 bases separating them. Germline V gives CDR1 SGHKS, CDR2 YYEKEE (reference sequence). The CDR3 DNA reads as TGTGCCAGCAGCTTGGAGCCGGGGGAGCAGCCCCAGCATTTT. Its protein product is CASSLEPGEQPQHF.

This clonotype was found a few times. The chain joins TRBV5-5 to TRBJ2-1, with D possibly matching TRBD1 (5 bases). V lost 6 bases, J lost 8 bases, and 30 bases lay in between. CDR3 size: 18 residues. Per the germline V gene, CDR1 is SGHKS and CDR2 is YYEKEE (reference sequence). The chain's CDR3 is CASISEGAHTRRLDEQFF. For the CDR3, the DNA is TGTGCCAGCATCAGTGAAGGGGCCCACACAAGGCGGTTGGATGAGCAGTTCTTC.

Points on this clonotype: Relative to the germline gene, one junction end is altered; a read error may explain this. The gene calls are TRBV20-1 and TRBJ2-1; 8 bases are shared with TRBD2. The CDR3 has 17 amino acids. Germline CDR1 is DFQATT and CDR2 is SNEGSKA (reference sequence). The CDR3 region has the DNA TGCTGTGCTAAAGCCGCAGGCGGGGGGAGCTCCTACAATGAGCAGTTCTTC. It codes for CCAKAAGGGSSYNEQFF.

This clonotype was picked up a small number of times. CDR3 bases: TGTGCCAGCAGCTTCCGTCTGGAGGGCACAGATACGCAGTATTTT. Translated: CASSFRLEGTDTQYF. J is TRBJ2-3 and V is TRBV13; possibly TRBD2 for D (5 bases). The V gene lost 3 bases and the J gene lost 1 base, with 11 bases spanning the gap. Germline V gene sequence: CDR1 PRHDT, CDR2 FYEKMQ (reference sequence). The CDR3 has 15 amino acids.

This clonotype was seen repeatedly, ten times or more. The rearrangement joins TRBV29-1 to TRBJ1-2, with 11 nucleotides matching TRBD1. The CDR3 sequence is 15 residues long. Germline assignment: CDR1 SQVTM and CDR2 ANQGSEA. V shed 4 bases, J shed 4 bases, and the junction held 8 bases outside the gene matches. CDR3 in DNA: TGCAGCGTTGTAGTTAGGGACAGGGGGTCCTATGGCTACACCTTC. This gives the protein CSVVVRDRGSYGYTF.

A note on this clonotype: This may arise from a read error, as a much more abundant clone is one base away. The rearrangement uses TRBV12-3 or TRBV12-4 and TRBJ2-1; 9 bases match TRBD1. This CDR3 region has 14 residues. The CDR3 loop is CTSSGTGRNNEQFF. The CDR3 DNA reads as TGTACCAGCAGCGGGACAGGGAGAAACAATGAGCAGTTCTTC.

This clonotype was detected only a few times. The chain is built from TRBV7-8 and TRBJ2-5; either TRBD1 or TRBD2 may fit D (5 bases each). From germline, CDR1 is SGHVS and CDR2 FQNEAQ. The CDR3 runs to 16 residues. Trimming shortened V by 1 base and J by 1 base, and 13 bases separated the two germline ends. The CDR3 is CASSLGGSGTQETQYF. In DNA, the CDR3 is TGTGCCAGCAGCTTAGGGGGTTCGGGGACCCAAGAGACCCAGTACTTC.

This clonotype has a handful of counts. This chain connects TRBV20-1 to TRBJ2-3, with D tentatively TRBD2 (6 bases). V was clipped by 2 bases and J by 6 bases, with 15 bases between them. This CDR3 spans 14 amino acids. CDR1 DFQATT and CDR2 SNEGSKA come from the germline V gene (reference sequence). CDR3 region: CSARPQTSPDTQYF. CDR3 nucleotide sequence: TGCAGTGCTAGACCTCAGACTAGTCCCGATACGCAGTATTTT.

This clonotype was found a few times. The J gene is TRBJ2-7, the V gene TRBV5-1; no definite D call. CDR3 length: 14 amino acids. The V gene's germline CDR1 is SGHRS and CDR2 YFSETQ. V was pared by 0 bases and J by 2 bases, with 9 bases between. The CDR3 sequence: CASSLAVETYEQYF. The DNA of the CDR3 is TGCGCCAGCAGCTTGGCGGTCGAGACCTACGAGCAGTACTTC.

This clonotype occurred many times. The chain is built from TRBV20-1 and TRBJ2-7; 12 nucleotides align to TRBD2. CDR1 and CDR2 from the germline V gene are DFQATT and SNEGSKA (reference sequence). The J segment lost 6 bases and the V segment lost 3 bases, leaving 9 bases of the junction unmatched. The CDR3 length is 15 residues. CDR3: CSASSRLAGGLEQYF. Written as DNA, the CDR3 is TGCAGTGCTAGTTCCCGTCTAGCGGGGGGGCTCGAGCAGTACTTC.

This chain uses TRBV20-1 with TRBJ2-5; D remains ambiguous. Germline V gives CDR1 DFQATT, CDR2 SNEGSKA (reference sequence). The CDR3 length is 12 residues. V lost 6 bases and J lost 3, with 11 bases in between. Written as DNA, the CDR3 is TGCAGTGCCCTTTACTCGAAAGAGACCCAGTACTTC. Amino acid sequence: CSALYSKETQYF.

The chain joins TRBV4-3 to TRBJ1-2, with D perhaps TRBD1 (5 bases). Germline CDR1 reads LGHNA; CDR2 reads YSLEER. The V end lost 0 bases, the J end lost 7 bases, and 9 bases lay between the germline ends. The CDR3 loop spans 13 amino acids. The CDR3 nucleotides read TGCGCCAGCAGCCAAGATGTGGGGGTTGGCTACACCTTC. This encodes CASSQDVGVGYTF.

This clonotype showed up many times. The chain links TRBV20-1 to TRBJ2-3, with 12 bases that match TRBD2. The V and J ends lost 6 bases and 6 bases, in that order; junction bases with no gene match: 19. This CDR3 has 18 residues. CDR1 is DFQATT, CDR2 SNEGSKA, per germline (reference sequence). The CDR3 DNA reads TGCAGTGCGAACCAACGACTAGCGGGGGCAGGGGGGACGGATACGCAGTATTTT. Its translation: CSANQRLAGAGGTDTQYF.

This clonotype was recorded at least ten times. The V call is TRBV7-9, the J call TRBJ2-7; 7 bases agree with TRBD1. This CDR3 is built from 14 residues. Germline CDR1 SEHNR, CDR2 FQNEAQ (reference sequence). Trimming at V came to 4 bases and at J to 2 bases, leaving 5 bases not matched to a gene. CDR3 sequence (DNA): TGTGCCAGCAGCTCCGGGACAGTGGCCTACGAGCAGTACTTC. It codes for CASSSGTVAYEQYF.

A few counts support this clonotype. The chain couples TRBV7-9 to TRBJ2-5, with D perhaps matching TRBD1 or TRBD2 (6 bases each). The CDR3 is 14 residues long. V was shortened by 3 bases and J by 4 bases, with 12 bases between the two germline ends. CDR1 and CDR2 (germline): SEHNR, FQNEAQ (reference sequence). For the CDR3, the DNA is TGTGCCAGCAGCTTCACGGGGGCCCGAGAGACCCAGTACTTC. It translates to CASSFTGARETQYF.

This chain joins TRBV5-5 and TRBJ2-2, with TRBD2 matching 7 bases. V shed 5 bases, J shed 5 bases, and the junction held 12 bases outside the gene matches. This CDR3 region has 16 residues. Germline loops: CDR1 SGHKS, CDR2 YYEKEE (reference sequence). CDR3 DNA: TGTGCCAGCAGTGACCCGGGACTATTTAGTACCGGGGAGCTGTTTTTT. Residues: CASSDPGLFSTGELFF.

This clonotype was recorded at least ten times. The chain joins TRBV20-1 to TRBJ2-1, with TRBD2 matching 8 bases. This CDR3 has 13 amino acids. The germline V gene encodes CDR1 DFQATT and CDR2 SNEGSKA (reference sequence). The ends lost 5 bases at V and 6 bases at J; junction bases unmatched: 6. The CDR3 bases are TGCAGTGCTCCGGCCCGGGGGGGCAATGAGCAGTTCTTC. Translating it yields CSAPARGGNEQFF.